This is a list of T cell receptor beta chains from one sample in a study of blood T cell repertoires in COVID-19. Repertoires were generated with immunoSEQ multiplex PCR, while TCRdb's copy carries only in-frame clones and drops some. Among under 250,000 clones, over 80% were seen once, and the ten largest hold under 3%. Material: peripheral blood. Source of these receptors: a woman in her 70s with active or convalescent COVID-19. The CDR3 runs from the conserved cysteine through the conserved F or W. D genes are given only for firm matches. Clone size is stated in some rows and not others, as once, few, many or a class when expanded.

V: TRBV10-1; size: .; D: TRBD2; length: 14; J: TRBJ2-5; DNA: TGCGCCAGCAGTGAGCCGCGGGGGGAAGAGACCCAGTACTTC; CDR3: CASSEPRGEETQYF
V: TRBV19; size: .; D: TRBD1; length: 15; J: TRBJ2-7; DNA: TGTGCCAGTAGTCCTCGAACAGGGGGCGGTGGCGAGCAGTACTTC; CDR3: CASSPRTGGGGEQYF
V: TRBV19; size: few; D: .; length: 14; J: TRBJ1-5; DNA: TGTGCCAGTAGGGGCCCAGGGGCCAATCAGCCCCAGCATTTT; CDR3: CASRGPGANQPQHF
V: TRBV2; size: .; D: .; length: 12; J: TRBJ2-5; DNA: TGTGCCAGCAGTGAAATTAGAGAGACCCAGTACTTC; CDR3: CASSEIRETQYF
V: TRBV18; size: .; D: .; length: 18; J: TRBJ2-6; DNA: TGTGCCAGCTCACCACGGGCTCAGGGTAGCTCTGGGGCCAACGTCCTGACTTTC; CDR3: CASSPRAQGSSGANVLTF
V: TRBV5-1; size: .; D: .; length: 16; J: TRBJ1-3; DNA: TGCGCCAGCAAAAAGGACTCATGGGCGACTGGAAACACCATATATTTT; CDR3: CASKKDSWATGNTIYF
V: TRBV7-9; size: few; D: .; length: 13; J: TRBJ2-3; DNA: TGTGCCAGCAGTCGACAGTCTGGCGATACGCAGTATTTT; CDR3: CASSRQSGDTQYF
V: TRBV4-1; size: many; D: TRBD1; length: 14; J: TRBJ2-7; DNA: TGCGCCAGCAGCCAAATAAGGACAGGTTACGAGCAGTACTTC; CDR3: CASSQIRTGYEQYF
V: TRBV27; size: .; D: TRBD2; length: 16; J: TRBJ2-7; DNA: TGTGCCAGCACCAACCATAGCGGGAGGGCCTATTACGAGCAGTACTTC; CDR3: CASTNHSGRAYYEQYF
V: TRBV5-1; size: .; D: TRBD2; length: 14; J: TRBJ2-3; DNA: TGCGCCAGCAGCCCCGGGACTAGCGGAGATACGCAGTATTTT; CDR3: CASSPGTSGDTQYF
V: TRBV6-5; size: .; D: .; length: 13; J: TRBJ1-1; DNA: TGTGCCAGCACCTATCGCCTGAACACTGAAGCTTTCTTT; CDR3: CASTYRLNTEAFF
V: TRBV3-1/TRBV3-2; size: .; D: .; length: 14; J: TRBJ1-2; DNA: TGTGCCAGCAGCCTAGGACAGTACATCGGTGGCTACACCTTC; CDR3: CASSLGQYIGGYTF
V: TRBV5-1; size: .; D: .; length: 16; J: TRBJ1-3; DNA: TGCGCCAGCAGGGCGACAGGACCCTACTCTGGAAACACCATATATTTT; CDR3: CASRATGPYSGNTIYF
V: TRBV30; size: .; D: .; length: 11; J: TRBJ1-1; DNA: TGTGCCTGGAGTGTATTAGCTGAAGCTTTCTTT; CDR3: CAWSVLAEAFF
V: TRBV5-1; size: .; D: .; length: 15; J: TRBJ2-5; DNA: TGCGCCAGCAGCTTGGATCCGGGAGCTTGGGAGACCCAGTACTTC; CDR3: CASSLDPGAWETQYF
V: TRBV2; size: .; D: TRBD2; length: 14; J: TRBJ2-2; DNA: TGTGCCAGCCGACTAGCCGGTAACACCGGGGAGCTGTTTTTT; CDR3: CASRLAGNTGELFF
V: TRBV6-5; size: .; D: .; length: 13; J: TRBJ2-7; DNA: TGTGCCAGCACCGCAGGGGATTCCTACGAGCAGTACTTC; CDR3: CASTAGDSYEQYF
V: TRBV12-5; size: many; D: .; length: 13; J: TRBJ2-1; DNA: TGTGCTAGTGGTTTGGTACAAAACAATGAGCAGTTCTTC; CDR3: CASGLVQNNEQFF
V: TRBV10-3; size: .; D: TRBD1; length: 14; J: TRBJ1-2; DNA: TGTGCCATCAGTGGGGGGACAGGAAACTATGGCTACACCTTC; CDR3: CAISGGTGNYGYTF
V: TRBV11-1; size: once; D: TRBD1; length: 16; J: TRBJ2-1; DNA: TGTGCCAGCAGCCCAAGTCCGGGACAGGGGCTGAATGAGCAGTTCTTC; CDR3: CASSPSPGQGLNEQFF
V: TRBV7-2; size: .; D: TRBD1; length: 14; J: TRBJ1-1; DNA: TGTGCCAGCAGCCCCGGGACAGCGAACACTGAAGCTTTCTTT; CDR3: CASSPGTANTEAFF
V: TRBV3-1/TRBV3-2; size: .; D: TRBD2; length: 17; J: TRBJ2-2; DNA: TGTGCCAGCAGCCAAGCCGGACTAGCAGCTAACACCGGGGAGCTGTTTTTT; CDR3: CASSQAGLAANTGELFF
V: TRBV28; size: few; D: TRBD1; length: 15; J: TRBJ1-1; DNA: TGTGCCAGCCAAAACCCGGGACAGGGTGGCACTGAAGCTTTCTTT; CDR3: CASQNPGQGGTEAFF
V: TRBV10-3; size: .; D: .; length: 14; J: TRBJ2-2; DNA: TGTGCCATCAGTGGAGGGGGAAACACCGGGGAGCTGTTTTTT; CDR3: CAISGGGNTGELFF
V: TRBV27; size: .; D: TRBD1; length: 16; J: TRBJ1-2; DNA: TGTGCCAGCAGTCTCCGGACAGGGAACGGTAACTATGGCTACACCTTC; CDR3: CASSLRTGNGNYGYTF
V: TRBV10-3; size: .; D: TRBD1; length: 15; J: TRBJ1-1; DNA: TGTGCCATCAGCCCCGGGACAGGGGGGGTCACTGAAGCTTTCTTT; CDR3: CAISPGTGGVTEAFF
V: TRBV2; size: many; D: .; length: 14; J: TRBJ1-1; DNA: TGTGCCAGCACCCCTCGGGGGGGGTTACCTGAAGCTTTCTTT; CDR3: CASTPRGGLPEAFF
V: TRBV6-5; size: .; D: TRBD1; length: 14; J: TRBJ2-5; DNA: TGTGCCAGCAGAGACAGGGGAGGAGGGGAGACCCAGTACTTC; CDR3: CASRDRGGGETQYF
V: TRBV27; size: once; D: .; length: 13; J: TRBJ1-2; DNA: TGTGCCAGCAGCCCGACAGGAAACTATGGCTACACCTTC; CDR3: CASSPTGNYGYTF
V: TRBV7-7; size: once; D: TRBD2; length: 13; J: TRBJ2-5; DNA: TGTGCCAGCAGCGGGACTAGGGGCGGGACCCAGTACTTC; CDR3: CASSGTRGGTQYF
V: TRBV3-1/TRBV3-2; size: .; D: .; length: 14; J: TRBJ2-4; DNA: TGTGCCAGCAGCCAAGAGGGGACCGGGGGTGGACAGTACTTC; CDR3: CASSQEGTGGGQYF
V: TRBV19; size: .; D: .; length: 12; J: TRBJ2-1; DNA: TGTGCCAGTAGTACGATTGACAGGGAGCAGTTCTTC; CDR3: CASSTIDREQFF
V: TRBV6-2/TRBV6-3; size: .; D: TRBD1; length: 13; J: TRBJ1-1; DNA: TGTGCCAGCAGTTGGAACAGGGGAACTGAAGCTTTCTTT; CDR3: CASSWNRGTEAFF
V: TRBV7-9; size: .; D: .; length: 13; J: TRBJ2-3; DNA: TGTGCCAGCAGCGCATCTGGAGGGGATACGCAGTATTTT; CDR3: CASSASGGDTQYF
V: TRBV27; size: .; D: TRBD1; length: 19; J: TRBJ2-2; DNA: TGTGCCAGCAGTTTATTCTTCCCGGGACAGGGGATTCTCACCGGGGAGCTGTTTTTT; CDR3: CASSLFFPGQGILTGELFF
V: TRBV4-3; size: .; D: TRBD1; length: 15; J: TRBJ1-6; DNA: TGCGCCAGCAGCCAAGGGACAGGGTTCAATTCACCCCTCCACTTT; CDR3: CASSQGTGFNSPLHF
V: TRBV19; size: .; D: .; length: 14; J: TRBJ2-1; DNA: TGTGCCAGTAGTTCCCCGCGACACTACAATGAGCAGTTCTTC; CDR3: CASSSPRHYNEQFF
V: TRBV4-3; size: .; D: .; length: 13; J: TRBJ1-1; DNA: TGCGCCAGCAGCCAGAGGTTGAACACTGAAGCTTTCTTT; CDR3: CASSQRLNTEAFF
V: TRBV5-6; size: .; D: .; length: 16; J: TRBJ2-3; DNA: TGTGCCAGCAGCTTGCATAGGGGGGGTGGCACAGATACGCAGTATTTT; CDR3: CASSLHRGGGTDTQYF
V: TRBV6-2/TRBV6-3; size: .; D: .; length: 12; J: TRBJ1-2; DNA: TGTGCCAGCAGTTGGGGGACTTATGGCTACACCTTC; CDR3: CASSWGTYGYTF
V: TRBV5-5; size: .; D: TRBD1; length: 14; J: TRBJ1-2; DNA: TGTGCCAGCAGCTCGTCCGGGACAGACTATGGCTACACCTTC; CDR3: CASSSSGTDYGYTF
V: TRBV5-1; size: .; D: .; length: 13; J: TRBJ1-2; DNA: TGCGCCAGCAGCTTTGAGGGGGTCTATGGCTACACCTTC; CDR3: CASSFEGVYGYTF
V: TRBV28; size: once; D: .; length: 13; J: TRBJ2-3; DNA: TGTGCCAGCAGTTTCGGAGAGGTGGTCACGCAGTATTTT; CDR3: CASSFGEVVTQYF
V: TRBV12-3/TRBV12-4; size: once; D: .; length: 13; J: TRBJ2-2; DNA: TGTGCCAGCGGGGGCACGAACACCGGGGAGCTGTTTTTT; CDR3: CASGGTNTGELFF